This TCR beta chain is drawn from a study of neoadjuvant anti-PD-1 for oral cavity cancer. Overall study: Nivolumab at 3 mg/kg was mostly given biweekly, three to four doses, pre-surgery.

General observations from the study: Higher pretreatment Treg/Th17 ratios tracked higher pretreatment blood clonality. After neoadjuvant nivolumab, PBMC T cell clonality was significantly higher in non-responders than responders.

These oral cavity squamous cell carcinomas were HPV-negative and locally advanced. Deletions cut 4 bases from V and 9 bases from J, with 13 bases between. The germline CDR1 and CDR2 sequences are SNHLY and FYNNEI. The CDR3 length is 13 residues. The method was immunoSEQ multiplex PCR; TCRdb's version includes in-frame clones alone and lacks a portion of them. The sample lists tens of thousands of clones; 84% were seen once. Remarks on this clone: Its antigen is as yet unknown.

The V call is TRBV2, the J call TRBJ2-1; D may be TRBD1 (5 bases). The source material was PBMCs, sampled before nivolumab (anti-PD-1) treatment. This clonotype originated in a person aged 40 to 85 with oral cavity squamous cell carcinoma. The CDR3 is CASSGEGVGEQFF. DNA of the CDR3: TGTGCCAGCAGTGGGGAAGGGGTGGGTGAGCAGTTCTTC.